These T cell receptor beta chains were read from a single sample in a study of radiotherapy plus CTLA-4 blockade in lung cancer. Libraries were prepared by immunoSEQ multiplex PCR; TCRdb keeps only in-frame clonotypes and omits some of them. This sample carries 40,000 to 50,000 clones, 73% of them seen once, and the ten largest clones take 3.5%. The material was peripheral blood, obtained from a patient treated with radiotherapy plus ipilimumab. The receptors derive from a human donor with non-small cell lung cancer who had a complete response to radiotherapy plus ipilimumab. The CDR3 runs from the conserved cysteine through the conserved F or W. The D gene is left open where the match is weak. Clone size appears in some rows only: once, few, many, or a class for an expanded clone.

size: -
V: TRBV19
length: 14
D: TRBD1
J: TRBJ2-1
DNA: TGTGCCAGTAAGGACAGGGGGCATCGGGGGGAGCAGTTCTTC
CDR3: CASKDRGHRGEQFF

size: -
V: TRBV9
length: 17
D: TRBD1
J: TRBJ1-6
DNA: TGTGCCAGCAGCGTAACGGACAGGGGTTTGGTTGGGTCACCCCTCCACTTT
CDR3: CASSVTDRGLVGSPLHF

size: -
V: TRBV29-1
length: 13
D: -
J: TRBJ1-5
DNA: TGCAGCGTTGTAGAAGGGGGCAATCAGCCCCAGCATTTT
CDR3: CSVVEGGNQPQHF

size: -
V: TRBV21-1
length: 15
D: -
J: TRBJ1-6
DNA: TGTGCCAGCAGCAAGGGGCAGGGTAATAATTCACCCCTCCACTTT
CDR3: CASSKGQGNNSPLHF

size: -
V: TRBV7-2
length: 16
D: TRBD2
J: TRBJ2-5
DNA: TGTGCCAGCAGCCAGAGTGTAGCGGGGCGGGTTGGGACCCAGTACTTC
CDR3: CASSQSVAGRVGTQYF

size: -
V: TRBV6-6
length: 13
D: -
J: TRBJ1-2
DNA: TGTGCCAGCAGTCCCCAGGCCGTATATGGCTACACCTTC
CDR3: CASSPQAVYGYTF

size: medium-sized
V: TRBV10-1
length: 14
D: -
J: TRBJ1-3
DNA: TGCGCCAGCAGTGAGTGGACAGCTGGAAACACCATATATTTT
CDR3: CASSEWTAGNTIYF

size: -
V: TRBV10-3
length: 17
D: TRBD1
J: TRBJ2-1
DNA: TGTGCCATCAGTGAGTATCCGGGGACAGGGGATGGCAATGAGCAGTTCTTC
CDR3: CAISEYPGTGDGNEQFF

size: -
V: TRBV28
length: 14
D: TRBD1
J: TRBJ2-7
DNA: TGTGCCAGCAGTTCCGGGACAGGGATCTACGAGCAGTACTTC
CDR3: CASSSGTGIYEQYF

size: -
V: TRBV5-1
length: 12
D: -
J: TRBJ1-2
DNA: TGCGCCAGCAGCTTGCCCAGCTATGGCTACACCTTC
CDR3: CASSLPSYGYTF

size: -
V: TRBV5-1
length: 14
D: -
J: TRBJ2-3
DNA: TGCGCCAGCAGCAACCGGAGGGGCGCAGATACGCAGTATTTT
CDR3: CASSNRRGADTQYF

size: -
V: TRBV5-6
length: 19
D: TRBD2
J: TRBJ2-4
DNA: TGTGCCAGCAGCTTTCTGGCTAGCGGGGGGTTCCTAGCCAAAAACATTCAGTACTTC
CDR3: CASSFLASGGFLAKNIQYF

size: -
V: TRBV7-2
length: 12
D: -
J: TRBJ2-3
DNA: TGTGCCAGCAGCAGCTTCGGAGATACGCAGTATTTT
CDR3: CASSSFGDTQYF

size: once
V: TRBV30
length: 13
D: TRBD1
J: TRBJ2-3
DNA: TGTGCCTGGGGGACAGGGGCGGCAGATACGCAGTATTTT
CDR3: CAWGTGAADTQYF

size: few
V: TRBV9
length: 14
D: TRBD1
J: TRBJ1-6
DNA: TGTGCCAGCAGCCCACAGGGGGGGTATTCACCCCTCCACTTT
CDR3: CASSPQGGYSPLHF

size: -
V: TRBV18
length: 17
D: TRBD1
J: TRBJ2-3
DNA: TGTGCCAGCTCAGGGGACAGGCCTCTATTAGGCACAGATACGCAGTATTTT
CDR3: CASSGDRPLLGTDTQYF

size: few
V: TRBV10-3
length: 14
D: -
J: TRBJ1-4
DNA: TGTGCCATCAGTGAGTCACCCCGAGGAGGCAAACTGTTTTTT
CDR3: CAISESPRGGKLFF

size: -
V: TRBV27
length: 17
D: TRBD1
J: TRBJ2-7
DNA: TGTGCCAGCAGTTTATCGGGATCCGGGACAGGATCCTACGAGCAGTACTTC
CDR3: CASSLSGSGTGSYEQYF

size: -
V: TRBV9
length: 16
D: -
J: TRBJ1-2
DNA: TGTGCCAGCAGCGTAGCTCCCAGTGGCAGGATCTATGGCTACACCTTC
CDR3: CASSVAPSGRIYGYTF

size: -
V: TRBV19
length: 15
D: TRBD2
J: TRBJ2-7
DNA: TGTGCCAGTAGTTCTTCTAGCGGGAGGATGTACGAGCAGTACTTC
CDR3: CASSSSSGRMYEQYF

size: -
V: TRBV19
length: 14
D: -
J: TRBJ2-7
DNA: TGTGCCAGTAGTGCGGTAGGGGGGGGCTACGAGCAGTACTTC
CDR3: CASSAVGGGYEQYF

size: -
V: TRBV4-1
length: 16
D: TRBD2
J: TRBJ2-1
DNA: TGCGCCAGCAGCCCCGGGACTAGCGGGGGGCAAAATGAGCAGTTCTTC
CDR3: CASSPGTSGGQNEQFF

size: -
V: TRBV5-1
length: 14
D: TRBD1
J: TRBJ1-4
DNA: TGCGCCAGCAGAGGGACAGGAGTTAATGAAAAACTGTTTTTT
CDR3: CASRGTGVNEKLFF

size: few
V: TRBV20-1
length: 8
D: -
J: TRBJ1-2
DNA: TGCAGTGCTCCTCTCGCGGGCTTC
CDR3: CSAPLAGF

size: few
V: TRBV21-1
length: 17
D: -
J: TRBJ2-1
DNA: TGTGCCAGCAGCAAAGGATCTTTTAGGGGGCTGGACAATGAGCAGTTCTTC
CDR3: CASSKGSFRGLDNEQFF

size: once
V: TRBV28
length: 15
D: TRBD1
J: TRBJ2-5
DNA: TGTGCCAGCAGTTTTGGCAGGGGGCGTTCAGAGACCCAGTACTTC
CDR3: CASSFGRGRSETQYF

size: -
V: TRBV6-1
length: 15
D: TRBD1
J: TRBJ2-1
DNA: TGTGCCAGCAGTCATCGGACAGGGGCGGTGAATGAGCAGTTCTTC
CDR3: CASSHRTGAVNEQFF

size: -
V: TRBV4-1
length: 14
D: -
J: TRBJ2-5
DNA: TGCGCCAGCAGCCAGCCGGACTTGCAAGAGACCCAGTACTTC
CDR3: CASSQPDLQETQYF

size: -
V: TRBV18
length: 16
D: -
J: TRBJ1-3
DNA: TGTGCCAGCTCACCAACAACAGGGTATGGTGGAAACACCATATATTTT
CDR3: CASSPTTGYGGNTIYF

size: -
V: TRBV7-9
length: 14
D: -
J: TRBJ2-3
DNA: TGTGCCAGCAGCTCTAGCGCCTACACAGATACGCAGTATTTT
CDR3: CASSSSAYTDTQYF

size: -
V: TRBV7-9
length: 15
D: TRBD1
J: TRBJ1-4
DNA: TGTGCCAGCAGCCGGGGGGTACAGGGGGGAGAAAAACTGTTTTTT
CDR3: CASSRGVQGGEKLFF

size: -
V: TRBV7-2
length: 16
D: -
J: TRBJ1-2
DNA: TGTGCCAGCAGCTTAAACCCCAGGACGGGAGACTATGGCTACACCTTC
CDR3: CASSLNPRTGDYGYTF

size: few
V: TRBV27
length: 13
D: -
J: TRBJ1-1
DNA: TGTGCCAGCAGTTCAATCCGGGACAATGAAGCTTTCTTT
CDR3: CASSSIRDNEAFF

size: -
V: TRBV6-1
length: 15
D: -
J: TRBJ1-3
DNA: TGTGCCAGCAGTAGGGGAACTCTCTCCGGAAACACCATATATTTT
CDR3: CASSRGTLSGNTIYF

size: -
V: TRBV5-8
length: 14
D: -
J: TRBJ2-5
DNA: TGTGCCAGCAGCCAGAGGGCCCTATTGGAGACCCAGTACTTC
CDR3: CASSQRALLETQYF

size: few
V: TRBV30
length: 15
D: TRBD1
J: TRBJ1-3
DNA: TGTGCCTGGAGGGGCAGGGGGCGTTTGGGAAACACCATATATTTT
CDR3: CAWRGRGRLGNTIYF

size: few
V: TRBV7-9
length: 15
D: TRBD1
J: TRBJ1-4
DNA: TGTGCCAGCAGCTACCGGACAGGAACTAATGAAAAACTGTTTTTT
CDR3: CASSYRTGTNEKLFF